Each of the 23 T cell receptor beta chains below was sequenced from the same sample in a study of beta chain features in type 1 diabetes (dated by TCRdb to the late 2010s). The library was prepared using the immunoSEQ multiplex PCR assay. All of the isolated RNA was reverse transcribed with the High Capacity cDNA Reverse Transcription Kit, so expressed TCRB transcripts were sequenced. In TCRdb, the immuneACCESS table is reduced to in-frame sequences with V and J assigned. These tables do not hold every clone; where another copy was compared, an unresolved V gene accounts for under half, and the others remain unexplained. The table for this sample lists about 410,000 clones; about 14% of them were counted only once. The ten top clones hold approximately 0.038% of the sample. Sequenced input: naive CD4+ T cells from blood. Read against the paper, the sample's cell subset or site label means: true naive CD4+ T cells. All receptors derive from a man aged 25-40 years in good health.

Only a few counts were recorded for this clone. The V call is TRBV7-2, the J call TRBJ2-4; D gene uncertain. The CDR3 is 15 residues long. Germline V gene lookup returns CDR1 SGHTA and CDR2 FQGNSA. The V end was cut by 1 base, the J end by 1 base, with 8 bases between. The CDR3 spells CASSLDPNAKNIQYF. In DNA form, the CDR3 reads TGTGCCAGCAGCTTAGACCCTAACGCCAAAAACATTCAGTACTTC. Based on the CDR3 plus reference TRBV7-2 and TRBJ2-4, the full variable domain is GAGVSQSPSNKVTEKGKDVELRCDPISGHTALYWYRQSLGQGLEFLIYFQGNSAPDKSGLPSDRFSAERTGGSVSTLTIQRTQQEDSAVYLCASSLDPNAKNIQYFGAGTRLSVL.

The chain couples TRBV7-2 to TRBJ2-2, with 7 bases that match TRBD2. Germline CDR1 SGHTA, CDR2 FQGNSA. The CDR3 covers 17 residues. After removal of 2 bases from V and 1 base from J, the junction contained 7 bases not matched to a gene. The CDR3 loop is CASSLHPGLKNTGELFF. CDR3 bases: TGTGCCAGCAGCTTACACCCGGGACTAAAGAACACCGGGGAGCTGTTTTTT. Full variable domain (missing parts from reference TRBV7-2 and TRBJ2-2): GAGVSQSPSNKVTEKGKDVELRCDPISGHTALYWYRQSLGQGLEFLIYFQGNSAPDKSGLPSDRFSAERTGGSVSTLTIQRTQQEDSAVYLCASSLHPGLKNTGELFFGEGSRLTVL.

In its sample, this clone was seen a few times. The CDR3 DNA is TGTGCCAGCAAAGGTCGGACAAAAGAGACCCAGTACTTC. Translated: CASKGRTKETQYF. V usage is TRBV2 and J usage is TRBJ2-5; a weak D match, TRBD1 (5 bases). V was pared by 7 bases and J by 3 bases, with 12 bases between. Germline values: CDR1 SNHLY, CDR2 FYNNEI. The CDR3 has 13 amino acids.

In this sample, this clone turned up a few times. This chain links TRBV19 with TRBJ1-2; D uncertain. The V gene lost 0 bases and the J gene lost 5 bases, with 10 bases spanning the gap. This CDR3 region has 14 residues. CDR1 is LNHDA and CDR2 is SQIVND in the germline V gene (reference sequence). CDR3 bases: TGTGCCAGTAGTATAGAATCAACAGCGTATGGCTACACCTTC. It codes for CASSIESTAYGYTF.

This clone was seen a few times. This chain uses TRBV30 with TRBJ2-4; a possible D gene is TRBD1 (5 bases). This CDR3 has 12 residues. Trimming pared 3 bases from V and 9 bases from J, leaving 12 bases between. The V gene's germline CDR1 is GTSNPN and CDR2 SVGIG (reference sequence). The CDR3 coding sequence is TGTGCCTGGAGCCCCCAGGGTCCCATTCAGTACTTC. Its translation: CAWSPQGPIQYF.

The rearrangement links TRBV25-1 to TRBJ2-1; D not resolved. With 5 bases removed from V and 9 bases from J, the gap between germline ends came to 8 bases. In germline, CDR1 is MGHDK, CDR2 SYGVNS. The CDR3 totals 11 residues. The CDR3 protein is CASSRVAEQFF. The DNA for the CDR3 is TGTGCCAGCAGTAGAGTAGCTGAGCAGTTCTTC. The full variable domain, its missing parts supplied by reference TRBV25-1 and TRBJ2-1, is EADIYQTPRYLVIGTGKKITLECSQTMGHDKMYWYQQDPGMELHLIHYSYGVNSTEKGDLSSESTVSRIRTEHFPLTLESARPSHTSQYLCASSRVAEQFFGPGTRLTVL.

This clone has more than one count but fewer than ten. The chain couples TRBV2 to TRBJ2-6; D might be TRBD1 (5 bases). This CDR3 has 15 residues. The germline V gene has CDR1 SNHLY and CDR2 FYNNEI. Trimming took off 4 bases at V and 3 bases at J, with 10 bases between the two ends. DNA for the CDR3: TGTGCCAGCAGTGTGGAGACAGTTGGGGCCAACGTCCTGACTTTC. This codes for CASSVETVGANVLTF. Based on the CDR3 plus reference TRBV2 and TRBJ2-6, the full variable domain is EPEVTQTPSHQVTQMGQEVILRCVPISNHLYFYWYRQILGQKVEFLVSFYNNEISEKSEIFDDQFSVERPDGSNFTLKIRSTKLEDSAMYFCASSVETVGANVLTFGAGSRLTVL.

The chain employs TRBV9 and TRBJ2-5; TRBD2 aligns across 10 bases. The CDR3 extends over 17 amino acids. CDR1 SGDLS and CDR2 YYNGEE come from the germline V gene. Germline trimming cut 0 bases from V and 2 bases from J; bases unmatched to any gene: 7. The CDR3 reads CASSVGSSGGSQETQYF. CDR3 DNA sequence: TGTGCCAGCAGCGTAGGTTCTAGCGGGGGCTCTCAAGAGACCCAGTACTTC.

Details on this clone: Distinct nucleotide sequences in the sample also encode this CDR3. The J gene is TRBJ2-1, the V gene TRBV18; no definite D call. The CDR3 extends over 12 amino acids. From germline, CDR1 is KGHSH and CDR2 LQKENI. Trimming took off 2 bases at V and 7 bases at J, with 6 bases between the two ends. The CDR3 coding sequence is TGTGCCAGCTCACCAAAGGGAAATGAGCAGTTCTTC. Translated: CASSPKGNEQFF.

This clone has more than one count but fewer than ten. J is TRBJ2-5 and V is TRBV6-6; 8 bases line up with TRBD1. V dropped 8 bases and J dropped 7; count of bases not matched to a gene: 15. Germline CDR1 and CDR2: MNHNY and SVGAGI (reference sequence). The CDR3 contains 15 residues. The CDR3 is CASYPPGGVLGTQYF. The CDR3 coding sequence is TGTGCCAGCTACCCCCCAGGGGGCGTGCTGGGGACCCAGTACTTC.

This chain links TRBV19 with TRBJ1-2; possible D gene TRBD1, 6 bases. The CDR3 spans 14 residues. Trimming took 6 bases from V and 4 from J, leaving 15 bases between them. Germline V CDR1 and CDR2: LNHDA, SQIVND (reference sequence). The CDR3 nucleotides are TGTGCCAGTAGGGCCCGGGACAAAATCTATGGCTACACCTTC. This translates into CASRARDKIYGYTF.

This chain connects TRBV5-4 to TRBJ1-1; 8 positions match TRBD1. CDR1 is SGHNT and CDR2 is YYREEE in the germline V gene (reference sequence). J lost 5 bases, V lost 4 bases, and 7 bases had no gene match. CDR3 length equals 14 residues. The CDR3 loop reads CASSGQGAGTEAFF. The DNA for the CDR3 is TGTGCCAGCAGCGGACAGGGTGCTGGAACTGAAGCTTTCTTT.

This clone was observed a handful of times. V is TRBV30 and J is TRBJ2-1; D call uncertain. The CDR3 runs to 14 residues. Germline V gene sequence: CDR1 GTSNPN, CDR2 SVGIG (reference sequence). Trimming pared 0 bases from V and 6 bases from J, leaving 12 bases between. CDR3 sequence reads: CAWSVMGFGNEQFF. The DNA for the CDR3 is TGTGCCTGGAGTGTAATGGGTTTTGGCAATGAGCAGTTCTTC.

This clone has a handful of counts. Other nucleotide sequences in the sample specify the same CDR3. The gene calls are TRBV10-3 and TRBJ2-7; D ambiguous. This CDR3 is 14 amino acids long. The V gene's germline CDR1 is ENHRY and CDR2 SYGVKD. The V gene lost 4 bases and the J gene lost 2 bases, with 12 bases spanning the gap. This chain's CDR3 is CAISGYPSAYEQYF. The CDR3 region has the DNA TGTGCCATCAGTGGTTACCCTTCTGCCTACGAGCAGTACTTC.

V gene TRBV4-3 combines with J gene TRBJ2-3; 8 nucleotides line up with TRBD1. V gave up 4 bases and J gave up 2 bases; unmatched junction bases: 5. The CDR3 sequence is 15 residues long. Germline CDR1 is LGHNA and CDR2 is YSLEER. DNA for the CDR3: TGCGCCAGCAGCCCGGGGACAGGATACACAGATACGCAGTATTTT. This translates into CASSPGTGYTDTQYF.

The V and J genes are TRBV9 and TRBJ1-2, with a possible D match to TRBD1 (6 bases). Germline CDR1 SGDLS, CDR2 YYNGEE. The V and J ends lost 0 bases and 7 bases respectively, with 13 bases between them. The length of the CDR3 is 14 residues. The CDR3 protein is CASSVDDRMGGYTF. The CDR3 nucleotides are TGTGCCAGCAGCGTAGATGACAGGATGGGTGGCTACACCTTC.

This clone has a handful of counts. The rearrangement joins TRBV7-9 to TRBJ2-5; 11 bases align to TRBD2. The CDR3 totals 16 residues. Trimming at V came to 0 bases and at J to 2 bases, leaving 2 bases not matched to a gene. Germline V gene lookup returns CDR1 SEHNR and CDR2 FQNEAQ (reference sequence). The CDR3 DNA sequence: TGTGCCAGCAGCTTAGCGCTAGCGGGGGGTCAAGAGACCCAGTACTTC. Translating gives CASSLALAGGQETQYF.

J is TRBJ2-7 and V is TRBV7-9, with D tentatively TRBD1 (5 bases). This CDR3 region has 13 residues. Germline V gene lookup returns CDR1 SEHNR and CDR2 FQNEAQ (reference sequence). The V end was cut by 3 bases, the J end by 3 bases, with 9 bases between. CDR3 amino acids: CASSFGANYEQYF. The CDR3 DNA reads TGTGCCAGCAGCTTTGGGGCGAACTACGAGCAGTACTTC.

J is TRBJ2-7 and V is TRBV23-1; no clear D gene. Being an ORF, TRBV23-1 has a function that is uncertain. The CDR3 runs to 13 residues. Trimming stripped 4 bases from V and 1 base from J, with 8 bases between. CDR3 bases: TGCGCCAGCAGTCGTGGGTCATCCTACGAGCAGTACTTC. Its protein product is CASSRGSSYEQYF.

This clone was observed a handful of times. The CDR3 nucleotides read TGTGCCAGCAGCGGTTTGGCCCCCTCAGCCGAGCAGTACTTC. This codes for CASSGLAPSAEQYF. This chain connects TRBV11-2 to TRBJ2-7; D is ambiguous. Germline assignment: CDR1 SGHAT and CDR2 FQNNGV. The CDR3 has 14 amino acids. Trimming removed 5 bases from V and 6 bases from J, with 17 bases in between.

The CDR3 bases are TGTGCCTGGAGTCCCATTCCCATAGCGGGCCAGCAGTTCTTC. The encoded protein is CAWSPIPIAGQQFF. The chain carries TRBV30 and TRBJ2-1, with TRBD2 matching 7 bases. The CDR3 consists of 14 residues. Germline CDR1 reads GTSNPN; CDR2 reads SVGIG (reference sequence). V shed 2 bases, J shed 11 bases, and the junction held 12 bases outside the gene matches.

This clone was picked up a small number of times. The DNA of the CDR3 is TGTGCCAGCAGCTTAGTGCTCGGGCTAGCGACTAAGGATACGCAGTATTTT. It codes for CASSLVLGLATKDTQYF. The V gene is TRBV7-2, the J gene TRBJ2-3, with D perhaps matching TRBD2 (6 bases). V was trimmed by 1 base and J by 6 bases, leaving 20 bases between them. The germline gives CDR1 SGHTA, CDR2 FQGNSA. The CDR3 totals 17 residues.

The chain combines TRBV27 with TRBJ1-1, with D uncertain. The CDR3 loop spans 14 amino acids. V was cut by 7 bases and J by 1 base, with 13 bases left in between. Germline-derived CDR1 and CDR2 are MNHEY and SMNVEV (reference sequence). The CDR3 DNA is TGTGCCAGCACGGGGATCAGACAGAACACTGAAGCTTTCTTT. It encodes CASTGIRQNTEAFF.